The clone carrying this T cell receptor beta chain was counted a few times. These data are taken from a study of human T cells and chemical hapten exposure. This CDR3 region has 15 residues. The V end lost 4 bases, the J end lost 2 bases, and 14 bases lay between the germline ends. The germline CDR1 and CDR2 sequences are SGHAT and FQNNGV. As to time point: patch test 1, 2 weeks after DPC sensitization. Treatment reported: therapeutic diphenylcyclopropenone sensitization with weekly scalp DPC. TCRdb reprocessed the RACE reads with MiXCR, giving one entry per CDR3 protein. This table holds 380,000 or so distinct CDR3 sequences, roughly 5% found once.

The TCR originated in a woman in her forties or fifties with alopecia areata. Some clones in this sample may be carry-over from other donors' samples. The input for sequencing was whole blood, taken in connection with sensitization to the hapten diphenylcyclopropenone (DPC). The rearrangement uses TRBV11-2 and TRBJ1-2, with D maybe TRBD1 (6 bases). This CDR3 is CASSSSPRGNYGYTF. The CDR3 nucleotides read TGTGCCAGCAGCTCCTCCCCGAGGGGGAACTATGGCTACACCTTC.